The present T cell receptor beta chain was sequenced within a study of cytomegalovirus exposure and HLA in healthy donors. V was shortened by 0 bases and J by 8 bases, with 13 bases between the two germline ends. The length of the CDR3 is 14 residues. Germline assignment: CDR1 LGHNA and CDR2 YNFKEQ. Healthy individuals who donated bone marrow served as the donors. With 60 Vbeta and 13 Jbeta primers, the PCR was carried out. Generated by immunoSEQ multiplex PCR, the TCRdb table keeps only in-frame clones and is missing some. The sample has more than 90,000 clones; about 80% are singletons. General observations from the study: In a later analysis, several top co-occurrence clusters appeared linked to parvovirus B19, influenza, CMV and Epstein-Barr virus. Later work found that TCR association rates differed between HLA loci; DRB1 had the most and HLA-C the fewest.

In regard to this clone: Its antigen is undetermined.

This TCR came from a middle-aged man in good health and CMV-seronegative. Sample: PBMCs. This rearrangement joins TRBV4-2 to TRBJ1-2; possibly TRBD1 for D (5 bases). The DNA of the CDR3 is TGTGCCAGCAGCCAAGACGGGGGATTCAAAGGCTACACCTTC. It is translated as CASSQDGGFKGYTF.